This T cell receptor (beta chain) came from a study of blood T cell repertoires in COVID-19. Repertoires were generated with immunoSEQ multiplex PCR, while TCRdb's copy carries only in-frame clones and drops some. The top ten hold 25% to 30% of the sample, which has about 120,000 clones, more than 75% seen once. Trimming took off 0 bases at V and 4 bases at J, with 12 bases between the two ends. Germline CDR1 and CDR2: MNHEY and SVGAGI. The length of the CDR3 is 15 residues. The chain couples TRBV6-5 to TRBJ1-1, with a weak D call TRBD1 (6 bases). The receptor comes from a woman in her sixties or seventies with acute or convalescent COVID-19. Sequences were obtained from peripheral blood. This CDR3 reads CASSYSEGGTTEAFF. The CDR3 DNA sequence: TGTGCCAGCAGTTACTCGGAAGGGGGAACCACTGAAGCTTTCTTT.